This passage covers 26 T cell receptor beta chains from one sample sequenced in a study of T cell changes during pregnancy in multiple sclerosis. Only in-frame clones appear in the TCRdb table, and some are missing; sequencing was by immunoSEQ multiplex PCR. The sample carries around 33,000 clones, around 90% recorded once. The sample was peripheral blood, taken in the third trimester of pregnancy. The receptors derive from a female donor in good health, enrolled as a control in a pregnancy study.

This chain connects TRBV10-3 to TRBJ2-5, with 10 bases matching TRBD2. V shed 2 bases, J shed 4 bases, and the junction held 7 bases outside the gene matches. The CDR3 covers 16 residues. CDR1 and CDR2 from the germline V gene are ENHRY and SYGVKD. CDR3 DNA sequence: TGTGCCATCAGTGAGGCTAGCGGGAGCTTTCGAGAGACCCAGTACTTC. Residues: CAISEASGSFRETQYF.

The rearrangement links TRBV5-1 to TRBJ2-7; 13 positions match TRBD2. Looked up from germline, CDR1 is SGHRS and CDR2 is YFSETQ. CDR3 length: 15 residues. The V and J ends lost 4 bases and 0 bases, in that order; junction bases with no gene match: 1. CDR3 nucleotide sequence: TGCGCCAGCAGCCGACTAGCGGGGGGCTCCTACGAGCAGTACTTC. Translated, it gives CASSRLAGGSYEQYF.

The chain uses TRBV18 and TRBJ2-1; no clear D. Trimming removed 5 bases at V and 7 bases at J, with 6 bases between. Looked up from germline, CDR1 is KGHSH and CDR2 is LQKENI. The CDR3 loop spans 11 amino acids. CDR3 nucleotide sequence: TGTGCCAGCTCATCCCCTAATGAGCAGTTCTTC. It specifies CASSSPNEQFF.

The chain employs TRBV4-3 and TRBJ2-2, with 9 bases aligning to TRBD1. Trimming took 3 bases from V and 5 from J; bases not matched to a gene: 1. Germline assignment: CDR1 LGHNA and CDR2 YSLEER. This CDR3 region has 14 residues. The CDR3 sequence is CASSHDRGTGELFF. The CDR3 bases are TGCGCCAGCAGCCACGACAGGGGGACCGGGGAGCTGTTTTTT.

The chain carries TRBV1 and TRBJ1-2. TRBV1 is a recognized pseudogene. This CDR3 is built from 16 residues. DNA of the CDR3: TGCACCAGCAGCCAAACCCAAGTTAGTAACCTCTATGGCTACACCTTC. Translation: CTSSQTQVSNLYGYTF.

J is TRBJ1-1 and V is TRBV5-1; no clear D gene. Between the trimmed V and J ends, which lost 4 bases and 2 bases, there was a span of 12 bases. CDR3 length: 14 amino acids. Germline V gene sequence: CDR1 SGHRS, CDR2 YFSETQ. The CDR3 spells CASSPSRGNTEAFF. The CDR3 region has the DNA TGCGCCAGCAGCCCGAGCCGGGGAAACACTGAAGCTTTCTTT.

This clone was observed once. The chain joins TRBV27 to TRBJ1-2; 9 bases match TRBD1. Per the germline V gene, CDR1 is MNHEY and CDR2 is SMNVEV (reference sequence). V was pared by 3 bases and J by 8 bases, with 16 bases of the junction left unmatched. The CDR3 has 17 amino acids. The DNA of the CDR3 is TGTGCCAGCAGTTTTCCCCCTACGGACAGGGGATCGAAAGGCTACACCTTC. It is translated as CASSFPPTDRGSKGYTF.

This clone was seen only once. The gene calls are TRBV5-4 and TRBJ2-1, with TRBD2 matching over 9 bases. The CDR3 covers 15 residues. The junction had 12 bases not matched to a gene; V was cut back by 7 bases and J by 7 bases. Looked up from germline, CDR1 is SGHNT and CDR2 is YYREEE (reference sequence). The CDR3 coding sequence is TGTGCCAGCGGGTCGGGCGGGGGGGGCAGGAATGAGCAGTTCTTC. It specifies CASGSGGGGRNEQFF.

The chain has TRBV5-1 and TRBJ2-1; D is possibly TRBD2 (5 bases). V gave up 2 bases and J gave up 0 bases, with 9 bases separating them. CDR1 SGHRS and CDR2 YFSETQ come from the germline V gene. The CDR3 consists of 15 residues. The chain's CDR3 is CASSFPRGSYNEQFF. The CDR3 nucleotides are TGCGCCAGCAGCTTTCCCCGGGGCTCCTACAATGAGCAGTTCTTC.

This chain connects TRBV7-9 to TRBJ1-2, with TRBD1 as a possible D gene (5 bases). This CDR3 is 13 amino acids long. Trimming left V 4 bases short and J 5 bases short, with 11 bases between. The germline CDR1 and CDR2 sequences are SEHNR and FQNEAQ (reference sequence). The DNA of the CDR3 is TGTGCCAGCAGCTCCTTAGGGGTATATGGCTACACCTTC. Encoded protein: CASSSLGVYGYTF.

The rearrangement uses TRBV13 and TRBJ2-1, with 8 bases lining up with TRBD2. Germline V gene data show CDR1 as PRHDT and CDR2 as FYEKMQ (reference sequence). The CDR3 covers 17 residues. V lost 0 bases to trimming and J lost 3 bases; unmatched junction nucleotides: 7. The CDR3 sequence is CASSLGRRGADYNEQFF. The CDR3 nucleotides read TGTGCCAGCAGCTTAGGTCGGCGGGGGGCCGACTACAATGAGCAGTTCTTC.

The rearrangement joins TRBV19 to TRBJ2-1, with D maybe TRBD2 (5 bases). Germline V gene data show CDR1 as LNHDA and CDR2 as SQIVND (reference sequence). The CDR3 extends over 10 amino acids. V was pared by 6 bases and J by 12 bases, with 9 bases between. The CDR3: CASRGEGQFF. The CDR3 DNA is TGTGCCAGTAGGGGAGAGGGGCAGTTCTTC.

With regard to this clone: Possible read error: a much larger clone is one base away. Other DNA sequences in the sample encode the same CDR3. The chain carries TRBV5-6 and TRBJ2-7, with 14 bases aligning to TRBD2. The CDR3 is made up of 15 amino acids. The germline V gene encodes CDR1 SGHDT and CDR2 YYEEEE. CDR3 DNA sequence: TGCGCCAGCAGTTCCGGACTAGCGGGGGGTTTCGAGCAGTACTTC. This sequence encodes CASSSGLAGGFEQYF.

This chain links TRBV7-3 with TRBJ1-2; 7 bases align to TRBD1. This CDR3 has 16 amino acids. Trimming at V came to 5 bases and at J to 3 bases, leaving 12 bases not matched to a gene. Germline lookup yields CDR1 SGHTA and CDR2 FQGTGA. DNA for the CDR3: TGTGCCAGCAGCCTCAATCGACAGGGCTCGTACTATGGCTACACCTTC. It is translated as CASSLNRQGSYYGYTF.

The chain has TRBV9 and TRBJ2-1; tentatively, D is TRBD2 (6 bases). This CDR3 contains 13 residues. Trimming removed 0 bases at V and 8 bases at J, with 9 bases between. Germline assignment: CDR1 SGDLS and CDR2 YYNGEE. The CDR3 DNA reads TGTGCCAGCAGCGTAGGTCTAGCGTATGAGCAGTTCTTC. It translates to CASSVGLAYEQFF.

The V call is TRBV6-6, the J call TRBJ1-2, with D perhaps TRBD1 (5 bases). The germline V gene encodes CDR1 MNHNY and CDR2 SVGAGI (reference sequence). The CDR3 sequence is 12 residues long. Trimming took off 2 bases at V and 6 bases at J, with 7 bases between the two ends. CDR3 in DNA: TGTGCCAGCAGTTACAAGGGGAATGGCTACACCTTC. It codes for CASSYKGNGYTF.

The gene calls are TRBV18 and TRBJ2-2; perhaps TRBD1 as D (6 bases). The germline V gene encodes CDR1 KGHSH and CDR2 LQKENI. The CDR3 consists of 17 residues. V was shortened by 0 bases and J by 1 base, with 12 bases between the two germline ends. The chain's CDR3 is CASSPPGQGLNTGELFF. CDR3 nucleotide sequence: TGTGCCAGCTCACCACCAGGTCAGGGGTTGAACACCGGGGAGCTGTTTTTT.

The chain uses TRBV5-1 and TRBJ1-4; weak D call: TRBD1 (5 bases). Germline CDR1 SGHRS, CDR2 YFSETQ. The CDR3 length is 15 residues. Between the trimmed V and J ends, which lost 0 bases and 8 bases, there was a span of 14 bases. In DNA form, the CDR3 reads TGCGCCAGCAGCTTGGAGGGCACAGGAGGGGAAAAACTGTTTTTT. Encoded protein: CASSLEGTGGEKLFF.

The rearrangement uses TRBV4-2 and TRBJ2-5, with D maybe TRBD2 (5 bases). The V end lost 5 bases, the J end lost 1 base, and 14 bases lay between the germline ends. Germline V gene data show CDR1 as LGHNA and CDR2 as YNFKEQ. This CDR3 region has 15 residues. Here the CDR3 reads CASSKSTLAQETQYF. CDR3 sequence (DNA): TGTGCCAGCAGCAAGTCAACCCTAGCCCAAGAGACCCAGTACTTC.

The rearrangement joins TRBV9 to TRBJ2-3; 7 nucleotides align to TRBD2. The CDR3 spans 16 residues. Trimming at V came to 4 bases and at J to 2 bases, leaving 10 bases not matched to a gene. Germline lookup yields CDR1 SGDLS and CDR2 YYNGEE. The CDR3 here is CASSPHGREDTDTQYF. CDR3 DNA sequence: TGTGCCAGCAGCCCCCATGGGAGGGAGGACACAGATACGCAGTATTTT. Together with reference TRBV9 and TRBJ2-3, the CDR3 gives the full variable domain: DSGVTQTPKHLITATGQRVTLRCSPRSGDLSVYWYQQSLDQGLQFLIQYYNGEERAKGNILERFSAQQFPDLHSELNLSSLELGDSALYFCASSPHGREDTDTQYFGPGTRLTVL.

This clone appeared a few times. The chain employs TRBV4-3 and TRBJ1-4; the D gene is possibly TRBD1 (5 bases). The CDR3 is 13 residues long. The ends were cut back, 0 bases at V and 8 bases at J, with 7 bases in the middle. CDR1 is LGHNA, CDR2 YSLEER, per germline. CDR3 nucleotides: TGCGCCAGCAGCCAAGACGCAGGGGAAAAACTGTTTTTT. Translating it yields CASSQDAGEKLFF.

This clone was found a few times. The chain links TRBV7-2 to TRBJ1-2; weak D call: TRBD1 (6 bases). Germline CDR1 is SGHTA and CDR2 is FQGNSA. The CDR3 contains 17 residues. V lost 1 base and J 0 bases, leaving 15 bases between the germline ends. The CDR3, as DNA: TGTGCCAGCAGCTTAGATCCTAACAGGGTTCCTAACTATGGCTACACCTTC. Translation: CASSLDPNRVPNYGYTF.

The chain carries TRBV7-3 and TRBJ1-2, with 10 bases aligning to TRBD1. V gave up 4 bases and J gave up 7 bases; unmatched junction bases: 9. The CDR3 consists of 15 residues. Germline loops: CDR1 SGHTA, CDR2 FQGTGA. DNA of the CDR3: TGTGCCAGCAGCTCGTCGGACAGGGGGATTGGTGGCTACACCTTC. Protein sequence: CASSSSDRGIGGYTF.

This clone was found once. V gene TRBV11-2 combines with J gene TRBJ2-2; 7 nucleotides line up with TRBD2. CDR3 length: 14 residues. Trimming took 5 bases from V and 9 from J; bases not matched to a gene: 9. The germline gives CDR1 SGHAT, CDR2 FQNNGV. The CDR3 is CASSTPGGSRELFF. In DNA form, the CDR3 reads TGTGCCAGCAGCACACCGGGGGGTTCGCGGGAGCTGTTTTTT.

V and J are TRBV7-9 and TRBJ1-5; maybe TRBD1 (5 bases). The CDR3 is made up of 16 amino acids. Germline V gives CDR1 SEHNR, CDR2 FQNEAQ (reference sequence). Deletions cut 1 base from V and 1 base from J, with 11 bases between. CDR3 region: CASSLVEGISNQPQHF. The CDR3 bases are TGTGCCAGCAGCTTAGTGGAGGGGATAAGCAATCAGCCCCAGCATTTT.

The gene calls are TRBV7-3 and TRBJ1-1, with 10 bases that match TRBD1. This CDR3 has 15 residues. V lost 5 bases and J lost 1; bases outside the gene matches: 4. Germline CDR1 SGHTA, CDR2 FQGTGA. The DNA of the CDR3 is TGTGCCAGCAGCCCGGGACAGGGGAAGAACACTGAAGCTTTCTTT. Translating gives CASSPGQGKNTEAFF.